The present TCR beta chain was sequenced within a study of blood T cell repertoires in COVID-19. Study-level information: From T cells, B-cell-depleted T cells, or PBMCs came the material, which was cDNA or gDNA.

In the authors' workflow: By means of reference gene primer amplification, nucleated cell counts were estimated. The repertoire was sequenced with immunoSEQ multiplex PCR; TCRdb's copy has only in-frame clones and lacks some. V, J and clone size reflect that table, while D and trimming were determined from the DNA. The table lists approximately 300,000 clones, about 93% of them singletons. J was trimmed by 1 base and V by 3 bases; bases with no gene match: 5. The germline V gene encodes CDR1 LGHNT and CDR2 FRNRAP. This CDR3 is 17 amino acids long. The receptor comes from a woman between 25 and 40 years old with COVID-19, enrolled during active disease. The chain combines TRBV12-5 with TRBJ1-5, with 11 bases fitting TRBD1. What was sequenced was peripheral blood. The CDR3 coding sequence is TGTGCTAGTGGTTTTGGGGGGACAGGGGGAAGCAATCAGCCCCAGCATTTT. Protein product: CASGFGGTGGSNQPQHF.